The rows below give T cell receptor beta chains drawn from one sample of a study of ipilimumab plus nivolumab after autologous stem cell transplantation. Measured with immunoSEQ multiplex PCR; TCRdb has only the in-frame clones, and not every one. The sample includes 15,000 to 20,000 clones, roughly three quarters of them seen just once. The sample here was PBMCs, taken in a trial of ipilimumab plus nivolumab as post-transplant consolidation. These receptors all stem from a male donor with diffuse large B-cell lymphoma. Both conserved end residues are part of each CDR3. A D gene is named only where the DNA matches it firmly. Clone sizes are given selectively: once, few, many, or a class where the clone is expanded.

NA	TRBJ1-5	NA	TRBV28	CASSFLGGRQPQHF	TGTGCCAGCAGTTTCTTAGGGGGACGACAGCCCCAGCATTTT
NA	TRBJ1-3	NA	TRBV6-1	CASSEVRSYGNTIYF	TGTGCCAGCAGTGAAGTACGGTCTTACGGAAACACCATATATTTT
once	TRBJ1-4	NA	TRBV7-9	CASSRRGRVGEKLFF	TGTGCCAGCAGTCGCCGTGGAAGGGTAGGCGAAAAACTGTTTTTT
few	TRBJ2-7	NA	TRBV7-6	CASSLSGSPYEQYF	TGTGCCAGCAGCTTAAGTGGCAGCCCCTACGAGCAGTACTTC
NA	TRBJ2-3	TRBD2	TRBV4-1	CASSVEGGRATDTQYF	TGCGCCAGCAGCGTAGAGGGCGGGAGGGCCACAGATACGCAGTATTTT
NA	TRBJ1-2	NA	TRBV28	CASRMGGLDGYTF	TGTGCCAGCAGGATGGGGGGGCTGGATGGCTACACCTTC
NA	TRBJ2-5	TRBD2	TRBV11-1	CASSLSTSGGEETQYF	TGTGCCAGCAGCTTATCGACTAGCGGGGGCGAGGAGACCCAGTACTTC
NA	TRBJ2-1	NA	TRBV10-1	CASSEGDLAEQFF	TGCGCCAGCAGTGAAGGTGATTTGGCTGAGCAGTTCTTC
NA	TRBJ2-3	NA	TRBV2	CASSARVGSDTQYF	TGTGCCAGCAGTGCTAGAGTCGGGTCGGATACGCAGTATTTT
NA	TRBJ2-5	NA	TRBV6-1	CASSDWGRETQYF	TGTGCCAGCAGTGATTGGGGAAGAGAGACCCAGTACTTC
NA	TRBJ1-1	NA	TRBV19	CATSRGAAFMNTEAFF	TGTGCCACCTCTAGAGGGGCGGCATTCATGAACACTGAAGCTTTCTTT
NA	TRBJ1-6	NA	TRBV30	CAWSATGVSFSSPLHF	TGTGCCTGGAGTGCGACAGGAGTATCGTTTAGTTCACCCCTCCACTTT
NA	TRBJ1-6	NA	TRBV2	CASSERAINSPLHF	TGTGCCAGCAGTGAAAGGGCTATTAATTCACCCCTCCACTTT
NA	TRBJ2-1	NA	TRBV29-1	CSVDGGAWNNEQFF	TGCAGCGTTGACGGCGGGGCCTGGAACAATGAGCAGTTCTTC
once	TRBJ2-1	NA	TRBV16	CASSHGEGTKSSYNEQFF	TGTGCCAGCAGCCATGGTGAGGGGACGAAAAGCTCCTACAATGAGCAGTTCTTC
NA	TRBJ1-1	NA	TRBV30	CAWSWARNTEAFF	TGTGCCTGGAGCTGGGCCAGGAACACTGAAGCTTTCTTT
once	TRBJ2-5	TRBD2	TRBV19	CASSMGLAVGEQYF	TGTGCCAGTAGTATGGGACTAGCGGTGGGGGAGCAGTACTTC
NA	TRBJ2-2	TRBD2	TRBV6-5	CASSSGTSNTGELFF	TGTGCCAGCAGTTCCGGGACTAGCAACACCGGGGAGCTGTTTTTT
NA	TRBJ2-7	TRBD2	TRBV10-3	CAISETSGGAGRPYEQYF	TGTGCCATCAGTGAGACTAGCGGGGGGGCCGGTAGACCCTACGAGCAGTACTTC
NA	TRBJ1-2	NA	TRBV7-9	CASSFTGLGYTF	TGTGCCAGCAGCTTCACAGGGTTGGGCTACACCTTC
NA	TRBJ2-3	TRBD2	TRBV15	CATSRIGTSGVDTQYF	TGTGCCACCAGCAGGATTGGGACTAGCGGAGTAGATACGCAGTATTTT
NA	TRBJ2-3	TRBD2	TRBV30	CAWGTSGRADTQYF	TGTGCCTGGGGGACTAGCGGGAGGGCAGATACGCAGTATTTT
NA	TRBJ2-1	NA	TRBV30	CAWSTTGSSYNEQFF	TGTGCCTGGAGTACGACGGGGAGCTCCTACAATGAGCAGTTCTTC
NA	TRBJ2-5	NA	TRBV2	CATQSTGTGETQYF	TGTGCCACTCAGTCCACGGGAACCGGGGAGACCCAGTACTTC
few	TRBJ2-3	TRBD2	TRBV7-9	CASSLGLAGMTDTQYF	TGTGCCAGCAGCTTAGGACTAGCGGGAATGACAGATACGCAGTATTTT
NA	TRBJ1-3	NA	TRBV18	CASSPSGSSGNTIYF	TGTGCCAGCTCACCGTCCGGGAGCTCTGGAAACACCATATATTTT
NA	TRBJ2-1	TRBD1	TRBV6-1	CASSEETGTGEDEQFF	TGTGCCAGCAGTGAAGAAACGGGGACAGGGGAGGATGAGCAGTTCTTC
NA	TRBJ2-5	TRBD1	TRBV5-1	CASSLGGTGTQTQYF	TGCGCCAGCAGCTTGGGGGGGACAGGGACACAGACCCAGTACTTC
NA	TRBJ1-6	NA	TRBV15	CATSRPGEDSPLHF	TGTGCCACCAGCAGGCCCGGGGAGGATTCACCCCTCCACTTT
once	TRBJ1-3	NA	TRBV2	CASRRVGTGNTIYF	TGTGCCAGCAGGAGAGTGGGTACCGGAAACACCATATATTTT
NA	TRBJ2-7	TRBD1	TRBV7-3	CASSLGTGNNEQYF	TGTGCCAGCAGCTTAGGGACAGGGAACAACGAGCAGTACTTC
NA	TRBJ1-1	NA	TRBV2	CASSERGPRGEAFF	TGTGCCAGCAGTGAACGGGGACCCCGGGGTGAAGCTTTCTTT
NA	TRBJ2-3	NA	TRBV2	CASSEVQRSTDTQYF	TGTGCCAGCAGTGAAGTACAGCGGAGCACAGATACGCAGTATTTT
once	TRBJ2-7	TRBD1	TRBV6-6	CASRSQGAPYEQYF	TGTGCCAGCAGGTCACAGGGGGCCCCCTACGAGCAGTACTTC
few	TRBJ2-3	TRBD2	TRBV13	CASSTPSGREDTQYF	TGTGCCAGCAGCACCCCCAGCGGGAGAGAAGATACGCAGTATTTT
NA	TRBJ2-3	TRBD1	TRBV7-9	CASSPWDRVPDTQYF	TGTGCCAGCAGCCCTTGGGACAGGGTTCCAGATACGCAGTATTTT
NA	TRBJ1-5	NA	TRBV6-1	CASRAGTPNNQPQHF	TGTGCCAGCCGAGCCGGGACGCCGAACAATCAGCCCCAGCATTTT
NA	TRBJ1-2	TRBD1	TRBV5-1	CASSLIGQGPSWTF	TGCGCCAGCAGCTTGATAGGACAGGGCCCTTCGTGGACCTTC
NA	TRBJ2-3	NA	TRBV10-3	CAIKMGGYTDTQYF	TGTGCCATCAAGATGGGAGGCTACACAGATACGCAGTATTTT
few	TRBJ2-6	NA	TRBV4-1	CASSQDRSGANVLTF	TGCGCCAGCAGCCAAGACCGCTCTGGGGCCAACGTCCTGACTTTC
NA	TRBJ2-2	NA	TRBV9	CASSPGSLGAGELFF	TGTGCCAGCAGCCCTGGGTCACTAGGAGCCGGGGAGCTGTTTTTT
NA	TRBJ2-7	NA	TRBV6-1	CASSTDRRSYEQYF	TGTGCCAGCAGTACAGACAGGAGATCCTACGAGCAGTACTTC
few	TRBJ1-2	NA	TRBV19	CASSPDRNYGYTF	TGTGCCAGTAGTCCAGACCGGAACTATGGCTACACCTTC
NA	TRBJ1-5	NA	TRBV30	CARRNLGQINQPQHF	TGTGCCCGGAGGAACCTAGGACAAATCAATCAGCCCCAGCATTTT
NA	TRBJ2-7	TRBD2	TRBV7-8	CASSAGLAAYEQYF	TGTGCCAGCAGCGCCGGACTAGCGGCCTACGAGCAGTACTTC
NA	TRBJ1-1	TRBD1	TRBV25-1	CASSDPSQGVFEAFF	TGTGCCAGCAGTGACCCCTCACAGGGGGTCTTTGAAGCTTTCTTT
NA	TRBJ2-1	TRBD2	TRBV7-7	CASSEGLAAYNEQFF	TGTGCTAGCAGCGAGGGACTAGCGGCCTACAATGAGCAGTTCTTC
NA	TRBJ1-5	NA	TRBV10-2	CANPGPSRGNQPQHF	TGCGCCAATCCGGGACCGTCAAGGGGCAATCAGCCCCAGCATTTT
NA	TRBJ2-3	NA	TRBV28	CASSFGIGGAGGDTQYF	TGTGCCAGCAGTTTTGGGATTGGCGGGGCCGGGGGCGATACGCAGTATTTT
few	TRBJ1-1	NA	TRBV30	CAWSLRQDPAFF	TGTGCCTGGAGTCTACGACAGGACCCGGCTTTCTTT
NA	TRBJ1-2	NA	TRBV6-5	CASSKQGSGYTF	TGTGCCAGCAGTAAACAGGGCAGCGGCTACACCTTC
NA	TRBJ2-5	NA	TRBV7-6	CASSLRLGQETQYF	TGTGCCAGCAGCTTGCGGCTAGGCCAAGAGACCCAGTACTTC
NA	TRBJ1-3	NA	TRBV6-5	CASSYSQSSGNTIYF	TGTGCCAGCAGTTACTCGCAGAGCTCTGGAAACACCATATATTTT
NA	TRBJ1-1	NA	TRBV6-1	CASSESRLVEAFF	TGTGCCAGCAGTGAGAGCAGGTTGGTGGAAGCTTTCTTT